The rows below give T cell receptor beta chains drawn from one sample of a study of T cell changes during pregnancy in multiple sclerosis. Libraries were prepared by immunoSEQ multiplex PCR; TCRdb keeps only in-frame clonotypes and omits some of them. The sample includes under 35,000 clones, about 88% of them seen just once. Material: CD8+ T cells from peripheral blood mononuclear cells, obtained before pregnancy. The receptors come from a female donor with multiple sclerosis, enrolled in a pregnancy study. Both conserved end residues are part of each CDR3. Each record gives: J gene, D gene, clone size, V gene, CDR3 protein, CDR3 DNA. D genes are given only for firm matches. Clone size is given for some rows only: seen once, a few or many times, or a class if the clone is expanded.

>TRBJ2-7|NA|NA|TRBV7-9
CASSLPGSYEQYF
TGTGCCAGCAGCCTACCAGGGTCGTACGAGCAGTACTTC
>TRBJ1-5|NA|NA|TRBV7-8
CASSLVAAGPLGQPQHF
TGTGCCAGCAGCTTAGTAGCGGCAGGGCCCCTTGGTCAGCCCCAGCATTTT
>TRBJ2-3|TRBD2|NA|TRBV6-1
CASRVLRGGTDTQYF
TGTGCCAGCAGGGTCCTGCGGGGGGGCACAGATACGCAGTATTTT
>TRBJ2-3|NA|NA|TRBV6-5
CASRASDASTDTQYF
TGTGCCAGCAGGGCTAGCGACGCTAGCACAGATACGCAGTATTTT
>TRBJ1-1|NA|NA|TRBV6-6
CASSYGGAIEAFF
TGTGCCAGCAGTTACGGGGGGGCCATTGAAGCTTTCTTT
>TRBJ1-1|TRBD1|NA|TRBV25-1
CASSNDRGDIWNTEAFF
TGTGCCAGCAGTAACGACAGGGGAGACATTTGGAACACTGAAGCTTTCTTT
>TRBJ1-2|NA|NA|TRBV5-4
CASSLMWADRYGYTF
TGTGCCAGCAGCTTGATGTGGGCCGACAGATATGGCTACACCTTC
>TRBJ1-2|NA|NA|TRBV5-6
CASSFRARTVGKDGYTF
TGTGCCAGCAGCTTCAGGGCTCGCACAGTTGGTAAGGATGGCTACACCTTC
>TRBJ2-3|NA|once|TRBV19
CASSSDSSTDTQYF
TGTGCCAGTAGTTCTGACAGTAGCACAGATACGCAGTATTTT
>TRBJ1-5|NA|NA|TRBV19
CASSISGLSNQPQHF
TGTGCCAGTAGTATCTCAGGGCTCAGCAATCAGCCCCAGCATTTT
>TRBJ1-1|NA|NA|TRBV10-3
CAIRAGSGEAFF
TGTGCCATCAGAGCCGGGAGCGGTGAAGCTTTCTTT
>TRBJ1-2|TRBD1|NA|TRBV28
CASSLSTGAGWYGYTF
TGTGCCAGCAGTTTATCGACAGGGGCCGGCTGGTATGGCTACACCTTC
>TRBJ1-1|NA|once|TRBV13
CASSSPAGTEAFF
TGTGCCAGCAGCTCCCCCGCGGGGACTGAAGCTTTCTTT
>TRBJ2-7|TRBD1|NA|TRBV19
CATLYRQGADEQYF
TGTGCCACCTTATATCGACAGGGGGCGGACGAGCAGTACTTC
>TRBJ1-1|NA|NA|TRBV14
CASSQDIRAQAFF
TGTGCCAGCAGCCAAGATATCAGGGCTCAAGCTTTCTTT
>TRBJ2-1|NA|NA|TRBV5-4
CASTTWGGAGHEQFF
TGTGCCAGCACCACCTGGGGGGGGGCGGGCCATGAGCAGTTCTTC
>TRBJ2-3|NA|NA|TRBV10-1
CATAEGPRADTQYF
TGCGCCACGGCGGAGGGGCCTCGGGCAGATACGCAGTATTTT
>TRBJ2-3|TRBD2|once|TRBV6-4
CASSEHLTGGPDTQYF
TGTGCCAGCAGTGAGCATTTGACGGGGGGGCCAGATACGCAGTATTTT
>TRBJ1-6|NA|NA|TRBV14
CASSWGTPNRSPLHF
TGTGCCAGCAGCTGGGGGACTCCTAATAGGTCACCCCTCCACTTT